This TCR beta chain was captured by sequencing in a study of regulatory T cells in long-lasting Graves disease (dated by TCRdb to the early 2020s). Notes on the research overall: Patients with newly diagnosed Graves' disease had been on antithyroid drugs for under 3 months. The study was conducted in China and was registered as a clinical trial. This study used TCR sequencing and RNA sequencing of peripheral blood to compare persistent Graves' disease patients against newly diagnosed Graves' disease patients. A total of roughly 35 samples underwent TCR sequencing: around 13 from persistent and roughly 20 from newly diagnosed Graves' disease patients. Overall study outcomes, separate from this receptor: Only the TCR beta chain was sequenced and analyzed. Persistent patients shared more public clonotypes among themselves (over 2,500) than newly diagnosed patients did (approximately 870). The small sample size was acknowledged by the authors as a limitation that may reduce accuracy. Compared with newly diagnosed patients, persistent Graves' disease patients had lower TCR Shannon entropy and fewer highly expanded clones, which suggests clonal expansion. Only peripheral blood was studied, because thyroid tissue, the primary lesion, was inaccessible.

As for this clonotype: This receptor's antigen is unknown. Base qualities are not at hand, and no much larger clone is one base apart.

Interpreted using the paper, the time point label stands for: newly diagnosed GD, antithyroid drugs for less than 3 months. For both TCR sequencing and RNA sequencing, RNA was extracted from PBMCs using TRIzol. The diagnosis of Graves' disease followed American Thyroid Association guidelines. The patients came from an endocrinology department in Xi'an, China. Each patient gave roughly 8.4 milliliters of peripheral blood, collected in an EDTA anticoagulant tube. Ficoll Paque Plus density gradient separation was used to isolate PBMCs, and no additional T cell sorting was done. An Agilent 2100 Bioanalyzer and agarose gel were used to check RNA quality, while a NanoDrop 2000 measured RNA concentration. Library construction relied on multiplex PCR. Sequencing relied on an Illumina HiSeq 4000. To build TCR beta libraries, CDR3 regions were amplified by Arm-PCR using iRepertoire HTBI primers. Before sequencing, the PCR products underwent gel purification. The authors processed their data as follows. Across samples, roughly 60 TRBV and 15 or so TRBJ segments were identified and used for gene usage analysis of CDR3 amino acid clonotypes. COPE and FqMerger were used to merge the filtered high-quality paired reads into contigs. BLAST was used to align contigs to IMGT TRBV, TRBD and TRBJ reference genes, and CDR3 was defined according to IMGT. Clonotypes above 0.1% frequency were classified as highly expanded clones. Repertoire diversity was measured by Shannon entropy, and V-J evenness by the Gini coefficient. A clonotype found in more than one individual was treated as public. TCRdb cleaned the public reads at Q25 with fastp, built clones with MiXCR and kept in-frame beta chains. Rows matching on CDR3 protein sequence are summarized as one entry with the most common DNA and genes. For this entry, the V and J calls and clone size follow TCRdb and not the study's own pipeline. Here the sample has about 400,000 distinct CDR3 sequences; around 15% occur a single time. Around a fifth of the sample rests with the top ten.

The sequences come from peripheral blood mononuclear cells (PBMCs), collected at new diagnosis, from a patient treated with antithyroid drugs. This TCR came from a female donor with Graves disease.

The bases are TGCGCCAGCAGAGAAGGGTTCTACGAGCAGTACTTC. This sequence encodes CASREGFYEQYF. The V and J genes are TRBV5-1 and TRBJ2-7; no D segment can be confidently identified. V is clipped by 5 bases and J by 3 bases, and the sequence between their germline boundaries is 9 bases long. The cysteine opens and the phenylalanine closes a CDR3 of 12 amino acids. CDR3 DNA is the only sequence kept; it has 36 bases, read in frame from the first base. For CDR1 and CDR2, the germline V gene lists SGHRS and YFSETQ. Supplemented by the reference TRBV5-1 and TRBJ2-7 proteins around the CDR3, the complete variable domain is KAGVTQTPRYLIKTRGQQVTLSCSPISGHRSVSWYQQTPGQGLQFLFEYFSETQRNKGNFPGRFSGRQFSNSRSEMNVSTLELGDSALYLCASREGFYEQYFGPGTRLTVT.